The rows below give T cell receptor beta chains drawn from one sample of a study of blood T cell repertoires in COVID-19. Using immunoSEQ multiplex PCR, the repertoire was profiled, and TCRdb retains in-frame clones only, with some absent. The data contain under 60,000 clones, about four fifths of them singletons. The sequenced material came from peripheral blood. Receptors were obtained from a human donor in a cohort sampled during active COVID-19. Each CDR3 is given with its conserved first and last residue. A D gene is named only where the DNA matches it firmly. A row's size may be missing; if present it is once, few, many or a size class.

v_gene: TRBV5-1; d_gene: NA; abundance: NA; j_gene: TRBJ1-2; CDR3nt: TGCGCCAGCAGCTTGGGACAGATAGTCGGGGGCTACACCTTC; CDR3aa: CASSLGQIVGGYTF
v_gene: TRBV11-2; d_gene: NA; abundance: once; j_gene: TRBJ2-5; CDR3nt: TGTGCCAGCGCCCGGGGGGAGACCCAGTACTTC; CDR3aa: CASARGETQYF
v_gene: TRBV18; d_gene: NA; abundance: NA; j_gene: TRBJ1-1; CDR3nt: TGTGCCAGCTCACCACGCGCGGCCGAAGCTTTCTTT; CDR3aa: CASSPRAAEAFF
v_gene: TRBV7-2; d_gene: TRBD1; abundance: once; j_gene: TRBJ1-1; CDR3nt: TGTGCCAGCAGCTCCCCTCCGGGACAGGGGATAGGAGCTTTCTTT; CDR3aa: CASSSPPGQGIGAFF
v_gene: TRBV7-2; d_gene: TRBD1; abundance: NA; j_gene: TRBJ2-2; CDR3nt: TGTGCCAGCAGCTTTGTACAGGGGTTAACCGGGGAGCTGTTTTTT; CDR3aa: CASSFVQGLTGELFF
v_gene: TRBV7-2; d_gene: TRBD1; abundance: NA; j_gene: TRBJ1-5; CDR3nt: TGTGCCAGCAGCTCCAGGACAGGTAATAATCAGCCCCAGCATTTT; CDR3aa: CASSSRTGNNQPQHF
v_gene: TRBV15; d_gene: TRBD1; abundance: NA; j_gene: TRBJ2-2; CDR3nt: TGTGCCACCAGCCGCACAGGGGCGACCCCGAACACCGGGGAGCTGTTTTTT; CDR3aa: CATSRTGATPNTGELFF
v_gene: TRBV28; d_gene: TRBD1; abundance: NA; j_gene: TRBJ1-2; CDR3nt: TGTGCCAGCAGTTCCGCAGGGACAGGGGGCCACTTC; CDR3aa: CASSSAGTGGHF
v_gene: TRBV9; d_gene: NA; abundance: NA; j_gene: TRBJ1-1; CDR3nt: TGTGCCAGCAGCCGACGGGGAGACACTGAAGCTTTCTTT; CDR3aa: CASSRRGDTEAFF
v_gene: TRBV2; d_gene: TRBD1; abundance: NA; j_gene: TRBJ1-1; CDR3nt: TGTGCCAGCAGGGCACAGGGGGCGGGCACTGAAGCTTTCTTT; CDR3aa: CASRAQGAGTEAFF
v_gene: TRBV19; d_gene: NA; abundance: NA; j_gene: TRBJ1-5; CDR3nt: TGTGCCAGTAGTATTTATGGACACCGAGGCGATCAGCCCCAGCATTTT; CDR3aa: CASSIYGHRGDQPQHF
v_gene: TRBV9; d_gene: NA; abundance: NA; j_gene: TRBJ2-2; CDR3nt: TGTGCCAGCAGAACAGGGACCAACACCGGGGAGCTGTTTTTT; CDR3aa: CASRTGTNTGELFF
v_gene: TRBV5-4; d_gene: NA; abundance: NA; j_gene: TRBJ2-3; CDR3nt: TGTGCCAGCATCAAGGATAGCGGCGCAGGGCCGCAGTATTTT; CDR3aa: CASIKDSGAGPQYF
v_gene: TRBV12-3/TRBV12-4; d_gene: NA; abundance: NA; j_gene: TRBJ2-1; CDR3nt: TGTGCCAGCAGTTCGAGGGGGGGGAATGAGCAGTTCTTC; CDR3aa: CASSSRGGNEQFF
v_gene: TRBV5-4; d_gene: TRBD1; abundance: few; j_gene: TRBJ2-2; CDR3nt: TGTGCCAGCAGCTCCAGCCCGACAGGGGGGAACACCGGGGAGCTGTTTTTT; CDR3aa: CASSSSPTGGNTGELFF
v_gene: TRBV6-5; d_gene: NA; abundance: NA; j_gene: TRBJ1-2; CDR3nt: TGTGCCAGCAGTCCGGGACTTTTCTATGGCTACACCTTC; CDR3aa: CASSPGLFYGYTF
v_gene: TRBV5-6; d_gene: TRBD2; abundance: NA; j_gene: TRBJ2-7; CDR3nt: TGTGCCAGCAGCTCCCCCACGGGGCGGGGGAGCTCCTACGAGCAGTACTTC; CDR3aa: CASSSPTGRGSSYEQYF
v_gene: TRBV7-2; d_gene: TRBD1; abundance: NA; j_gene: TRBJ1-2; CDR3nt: TGTGCCAGCAGCTACCGGGACAGAGGTGGCTACACCTTC; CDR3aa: CASSYRDRGGYTF
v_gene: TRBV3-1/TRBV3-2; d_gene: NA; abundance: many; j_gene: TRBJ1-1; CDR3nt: TGTGCCAGCAGCACACACACCTCGGGTACTGAAGCTTTCTTT; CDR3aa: CASSTHTSGTEAFF
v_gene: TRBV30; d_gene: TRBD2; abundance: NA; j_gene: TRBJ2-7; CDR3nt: TGTGCCTGGGCCCGGGGGGGTCCGCAGGAGGTGCAGTACTTC; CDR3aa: CAWARGGPQEVQYF
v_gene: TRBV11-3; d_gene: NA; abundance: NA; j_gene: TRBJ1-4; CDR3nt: TGTGCCAGCAGCACCGGTCGCATCCTTAATGAAAAACTGTTTTTT; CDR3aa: CASSTGRILNEKLFF
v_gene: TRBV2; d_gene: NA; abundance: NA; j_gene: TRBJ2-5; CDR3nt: TGTGCCAGCAGTGACGGACCGGGGGAGACCCAGTACTTC; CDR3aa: CASSDGPGETQYF
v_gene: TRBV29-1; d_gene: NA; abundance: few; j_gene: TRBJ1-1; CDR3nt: TGCAGCGTTGGGGGCACCGCGAACACTGAAGCTTTCTTT; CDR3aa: CSVGGTANTEAFF
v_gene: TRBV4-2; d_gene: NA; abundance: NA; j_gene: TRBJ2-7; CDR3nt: TGTGCCAGCAGCCAAGATGGTAGCGGCCTGAGGAACGAGCAGTACTTC; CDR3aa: CASSQDGSGLRNEQYF
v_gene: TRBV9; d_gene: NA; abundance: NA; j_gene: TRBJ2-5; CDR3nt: TGTGCCAGCAGCGTAGCTCCGGGGGGCAGGGAGACCCAGTACTTC; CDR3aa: CASSVAPGGRETQYF
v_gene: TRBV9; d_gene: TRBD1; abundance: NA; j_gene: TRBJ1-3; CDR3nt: TGTGCCAGCAGCGTAGCAGGGGGAGCTGGAAACACCATATATTTT; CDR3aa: CASSVAGGAGNTIYF
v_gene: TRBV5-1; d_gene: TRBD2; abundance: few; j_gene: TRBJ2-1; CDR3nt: TGCGCCAGCAGCGGTAGCGGGAACCCCTACAATGAGCAGTTCTTC; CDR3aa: CASSGSGNPYNEQFF
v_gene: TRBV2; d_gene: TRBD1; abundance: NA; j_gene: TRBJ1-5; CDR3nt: TGTGCCAGCAGCGGACAGGTAGAACAGCCCCAGCATTTT; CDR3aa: CASSGQVEQPQHF
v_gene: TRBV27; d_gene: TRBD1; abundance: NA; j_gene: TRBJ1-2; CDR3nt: TGTGCCAGCAGCCCGTGGGACAGTGATTTGTTTACCTTC; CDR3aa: CASSPWDSDLFTF
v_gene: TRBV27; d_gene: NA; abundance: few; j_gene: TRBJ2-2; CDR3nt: TGTGCCAGCAGTTTATCGTCAGGGGCAACCGGGGAGCTGTTTTTT; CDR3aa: CASSLSSGATGELFF
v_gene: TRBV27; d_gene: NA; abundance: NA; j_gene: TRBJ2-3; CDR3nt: TGTGCCAGCGGGAGAGGCGGATCCACAGATACGCAGTATTTT; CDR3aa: CASGRGGSTDTQYF
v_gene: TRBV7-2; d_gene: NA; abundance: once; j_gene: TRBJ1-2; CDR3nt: TGTGCCAGCAGCCAAGACGGGTATGGCTACACCTTC; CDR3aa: CASSQDGYGYTF
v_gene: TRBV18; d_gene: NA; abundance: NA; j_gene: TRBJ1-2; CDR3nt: TGTGCCAGCTCCCCTGGACACTCCTCTAACTATGGCTACACCTTC; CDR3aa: CASSPGHSSNYGYTF
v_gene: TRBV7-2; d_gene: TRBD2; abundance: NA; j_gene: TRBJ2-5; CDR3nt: TGTGCCAGCAGCCTAGTTGGGACTAGTGGAGAGACCCAGTACTTC; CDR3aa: CASSLVGTSGETQYF
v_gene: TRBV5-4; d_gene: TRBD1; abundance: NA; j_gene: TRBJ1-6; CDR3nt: TGTGCCAGCAGCTTGCCGCCGGGACAGGGGGCAAATAATTCACCCCTCCACTTT; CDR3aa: CASSLPPGQGANNSPLHF
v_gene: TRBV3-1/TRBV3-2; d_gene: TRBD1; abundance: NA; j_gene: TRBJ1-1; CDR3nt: TGTGCCAGCAGCCAAGTTCCGGGACAGGGCCCCGCTTTCTTT; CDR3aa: CASSQVPGQGPAFF